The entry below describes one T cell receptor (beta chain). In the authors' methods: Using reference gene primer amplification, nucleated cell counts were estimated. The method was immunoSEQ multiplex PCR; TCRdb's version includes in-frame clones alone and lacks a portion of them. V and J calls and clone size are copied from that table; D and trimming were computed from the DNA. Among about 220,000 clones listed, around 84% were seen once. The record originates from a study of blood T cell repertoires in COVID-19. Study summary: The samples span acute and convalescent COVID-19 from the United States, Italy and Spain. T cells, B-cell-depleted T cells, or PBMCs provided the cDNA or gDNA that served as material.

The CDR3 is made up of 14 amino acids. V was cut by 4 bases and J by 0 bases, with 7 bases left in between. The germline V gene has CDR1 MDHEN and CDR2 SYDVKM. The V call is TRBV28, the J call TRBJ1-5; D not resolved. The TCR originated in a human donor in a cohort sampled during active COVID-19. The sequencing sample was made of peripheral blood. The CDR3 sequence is CASSSGSSNQPQHF. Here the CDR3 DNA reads TGTGCCAGCAGTTCGGGGAGTAGCAATCAGCCCCAGCATTTT.